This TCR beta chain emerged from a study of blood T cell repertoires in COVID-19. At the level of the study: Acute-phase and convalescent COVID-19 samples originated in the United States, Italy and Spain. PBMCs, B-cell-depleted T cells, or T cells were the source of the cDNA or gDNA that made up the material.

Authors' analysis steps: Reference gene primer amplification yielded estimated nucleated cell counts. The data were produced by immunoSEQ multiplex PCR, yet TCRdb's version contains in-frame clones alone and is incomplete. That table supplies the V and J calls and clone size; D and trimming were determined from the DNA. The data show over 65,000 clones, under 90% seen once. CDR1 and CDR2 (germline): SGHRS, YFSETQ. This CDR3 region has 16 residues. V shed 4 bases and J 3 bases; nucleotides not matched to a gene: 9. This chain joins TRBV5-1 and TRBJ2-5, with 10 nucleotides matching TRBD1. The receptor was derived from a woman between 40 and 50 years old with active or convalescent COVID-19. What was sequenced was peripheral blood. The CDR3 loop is CASSVGQGKIEETQYF. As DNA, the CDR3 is TGCGCCAGCAGCGTGGGACAGGGGAAAATAGAAGAGACCCAGTACTTC.